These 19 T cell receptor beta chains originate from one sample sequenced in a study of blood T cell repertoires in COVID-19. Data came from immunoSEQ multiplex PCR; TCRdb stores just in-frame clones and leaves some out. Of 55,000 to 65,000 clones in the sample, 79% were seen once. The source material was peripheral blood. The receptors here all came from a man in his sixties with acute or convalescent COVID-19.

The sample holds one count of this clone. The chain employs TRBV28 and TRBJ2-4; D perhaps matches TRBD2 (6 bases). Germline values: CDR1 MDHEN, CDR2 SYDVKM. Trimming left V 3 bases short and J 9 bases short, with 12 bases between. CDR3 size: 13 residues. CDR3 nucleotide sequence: TGTGCCAGCAGTTTGCCGGGAGAAGGCATTCAGTACTTC. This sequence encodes CASSLPGEGIQYF.

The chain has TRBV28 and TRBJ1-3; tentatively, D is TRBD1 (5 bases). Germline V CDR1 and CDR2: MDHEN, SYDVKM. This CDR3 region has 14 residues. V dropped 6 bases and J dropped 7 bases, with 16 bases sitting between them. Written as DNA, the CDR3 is TGTGCCAGCAGAGGCGGGGCGGAGGTGAACACCATATATTTT. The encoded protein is CASRGGAEVNTIYF.

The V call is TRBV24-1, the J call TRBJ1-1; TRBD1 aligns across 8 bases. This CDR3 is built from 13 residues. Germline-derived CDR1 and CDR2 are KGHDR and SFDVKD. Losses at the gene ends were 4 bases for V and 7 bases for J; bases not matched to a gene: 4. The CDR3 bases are TGTGCCACCAGTGACGGGACAGGCATTGAAGCTTTCTTT. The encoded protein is CATSDGTGIEAFF.

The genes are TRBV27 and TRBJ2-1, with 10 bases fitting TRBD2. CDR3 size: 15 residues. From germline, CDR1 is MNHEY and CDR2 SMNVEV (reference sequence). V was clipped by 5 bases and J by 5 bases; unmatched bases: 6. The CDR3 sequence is CASSRLAGLNNEQFF. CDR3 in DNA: TGTGCCAGCAGTCGACTAGCGGGTCTAAACAATGAGCAGTTCTTC.

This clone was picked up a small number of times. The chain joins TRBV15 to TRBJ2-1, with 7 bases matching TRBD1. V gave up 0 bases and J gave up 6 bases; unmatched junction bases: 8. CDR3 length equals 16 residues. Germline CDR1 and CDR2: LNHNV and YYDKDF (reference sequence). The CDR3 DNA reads TGTGCCACCAGCAGAGACACAGGGGCAAGAGCCAATGAGCAGTTCTTC. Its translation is CATSRDTGARANEQFF.

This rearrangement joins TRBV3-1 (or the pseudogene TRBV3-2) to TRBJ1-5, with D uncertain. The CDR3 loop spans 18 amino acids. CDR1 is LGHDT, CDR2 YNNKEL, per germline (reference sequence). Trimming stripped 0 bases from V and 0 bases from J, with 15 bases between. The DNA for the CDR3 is TGTGCCAGCAGCCAAGATAGCCAGCGCACGAATAGCAATCAGCCCCAGCATTTT. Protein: CASSQDSQRTNSNQPQHF.

CDR3 residues: CAISESESYTQYF. CDR3 DNA: TGTGCCATCAGTGAGTCGGAGTCTTACACCCAGTACTTC. The chain combines TRBV10-3 with TRBJ2-5; D unclear. The ends were cut back, 0 bases at V and 8 bases at J, with 10 bases in the middle. The CDR3 has 13 residues. From germline, CDR1 is ENHRY and CDR2 SYGVKD.

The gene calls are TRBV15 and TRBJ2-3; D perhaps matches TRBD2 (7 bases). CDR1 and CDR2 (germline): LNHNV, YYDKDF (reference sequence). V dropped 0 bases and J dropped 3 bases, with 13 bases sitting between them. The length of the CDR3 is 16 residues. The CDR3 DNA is TGTGCCACCAGCAGAGAGGGGGCTAGCGGTACAGATACGCAGTATTTT. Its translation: CATSREGASGTDTQYF.

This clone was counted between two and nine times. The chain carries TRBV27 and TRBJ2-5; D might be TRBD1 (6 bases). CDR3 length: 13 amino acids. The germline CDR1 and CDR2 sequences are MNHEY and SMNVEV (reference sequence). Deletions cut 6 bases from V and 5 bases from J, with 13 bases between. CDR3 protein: CASRDYRGETQYF. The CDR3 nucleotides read TGTGCCAGCAGAGACTATAGGGGGGAGACCCAGTACTTC.

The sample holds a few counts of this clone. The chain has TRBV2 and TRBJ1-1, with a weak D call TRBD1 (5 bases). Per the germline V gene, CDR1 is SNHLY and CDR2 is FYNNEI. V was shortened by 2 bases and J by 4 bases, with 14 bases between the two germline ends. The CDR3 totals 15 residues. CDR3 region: CASSELQGGITEAFF. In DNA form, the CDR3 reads TGTGCCAGCAGTGAATTGCAGGGTGGGATCACTGAAGCTTTCTTT.

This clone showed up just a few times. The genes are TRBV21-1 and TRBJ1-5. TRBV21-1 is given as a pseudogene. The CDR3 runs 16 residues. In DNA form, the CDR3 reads TGTGCCAGCAGCAAAGGGGAGGCCCCAAGGGGTCAGCCCCAGCATTTT. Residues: CASSKGEAPRGQPQHF.

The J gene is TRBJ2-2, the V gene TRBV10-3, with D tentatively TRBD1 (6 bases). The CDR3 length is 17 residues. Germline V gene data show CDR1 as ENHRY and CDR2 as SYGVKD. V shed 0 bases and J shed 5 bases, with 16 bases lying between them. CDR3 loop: CAISESKGGAETGELFF. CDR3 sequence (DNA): TGTGCCATCAGTGAGTCAAAAGGGGGAGCCGAAACCGGGGAGCTGTTTTTT.

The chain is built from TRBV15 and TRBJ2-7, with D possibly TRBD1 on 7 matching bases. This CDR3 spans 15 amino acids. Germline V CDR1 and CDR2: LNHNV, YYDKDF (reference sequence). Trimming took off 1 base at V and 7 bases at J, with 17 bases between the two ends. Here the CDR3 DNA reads TGTGCCACCAGCAGAGTAGGAAGGCAGGGGGGAGAGCAGTACTTC. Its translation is CATSRVGRQGGEQYF.

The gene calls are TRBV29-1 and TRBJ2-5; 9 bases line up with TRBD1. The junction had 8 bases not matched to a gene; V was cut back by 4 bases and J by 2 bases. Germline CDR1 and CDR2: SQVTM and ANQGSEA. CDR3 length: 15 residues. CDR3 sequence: CSVGGQGRRQETQYF. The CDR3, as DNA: TGCAGCGTTGGGGGACAGGGACGGAGGCAAGAGACCCAGTACTTC. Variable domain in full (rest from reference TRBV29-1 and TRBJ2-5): SAVISQKPSRDICQRGTSLTIQCQVDSQVTMMFWYRQQPGQSLTLIATANQGSEATYESGFVIDKFPISRPNLTFSTLTVSNMSPEDSSIYLCSVGGQGRRQETQYFGPGTRLLVL.

DNA of the CDR3: TGTGCCAGCAGCCAACCTACAGCGACCCAGTACTTC. Encoded protein: CASSQPTATQYF. The V call is TRBV7-9, the J call TRBJ2-5, with unresolved D. Trimming took off 5 bases at V and 7 bases at J, with 11 bases between the two ends. CDR1 and CDR2 (germline): SEHNR, FQNEAQ (reference sequence). This CDR3 is 12 amino acids long.

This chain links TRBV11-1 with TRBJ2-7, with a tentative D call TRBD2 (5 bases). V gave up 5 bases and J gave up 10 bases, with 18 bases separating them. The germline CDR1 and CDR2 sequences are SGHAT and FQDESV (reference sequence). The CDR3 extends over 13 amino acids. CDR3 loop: CASSHSPAGSQYF. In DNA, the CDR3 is TGTGCCAGCAGCCACTCTCCTGCGGGTTCCCAGTACTTC.

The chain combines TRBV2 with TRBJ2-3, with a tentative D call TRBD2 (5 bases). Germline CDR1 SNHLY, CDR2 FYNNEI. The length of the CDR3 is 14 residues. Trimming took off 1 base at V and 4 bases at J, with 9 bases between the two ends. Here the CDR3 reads CASSEGGRADTQYF. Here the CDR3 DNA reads TGTGCCAGCAGTGAAGGAGGGCGGGCAGATACGCAGTATTTT.

The CDR3 sequence is CASSLDGEIYEKLFF. The CDR3 DNA sequence: TGTGCCAGCAGCTTAGACGGGGAGATTTATGAAAAACTGTTTTTT. The chain combines TRBV11-2 with TRBJ1-4; D unclear. This CDR3 is built from 15 residues. The germline gives CDR1 SGHAT, CDR2 FQNNGV. V lost 0 bases, J lost 6 bases, and 11 bases lay in between.

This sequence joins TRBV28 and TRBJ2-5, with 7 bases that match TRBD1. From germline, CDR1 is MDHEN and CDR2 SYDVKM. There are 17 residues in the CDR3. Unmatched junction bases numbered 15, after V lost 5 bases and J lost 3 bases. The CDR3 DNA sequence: TGTGCCAGCAGTCCCCTTAGGGGAAGGGGGCTTGAAGAGACCCAGTACTTC. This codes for CASSPLRGRGLEETQYF.